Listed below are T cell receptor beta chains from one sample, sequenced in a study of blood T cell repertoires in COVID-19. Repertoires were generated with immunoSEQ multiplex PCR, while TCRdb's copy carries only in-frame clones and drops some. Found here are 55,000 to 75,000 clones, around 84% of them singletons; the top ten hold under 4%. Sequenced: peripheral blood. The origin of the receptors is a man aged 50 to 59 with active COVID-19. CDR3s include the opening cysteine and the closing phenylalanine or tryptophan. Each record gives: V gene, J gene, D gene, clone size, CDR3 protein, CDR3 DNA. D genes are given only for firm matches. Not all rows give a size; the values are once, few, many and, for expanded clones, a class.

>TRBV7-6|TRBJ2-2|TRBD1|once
CASSSGDRGYTGELFF
TGTGCCAGCAGCTCGGGGGACAGGGGTTACACCGGGGAGCTGTTTTTT
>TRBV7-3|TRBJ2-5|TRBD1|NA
CASSPNRGETQYF
TGTGCCAGCAGCCCGAACAGGGGGGAGACCCAGTACTTC
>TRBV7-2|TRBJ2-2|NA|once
CASSALPGTPYTGELFF
TGTGCCAGCAGCGCCCTCCCCGGGACTCCTTACACCGGGGAGCTGTTTTTT
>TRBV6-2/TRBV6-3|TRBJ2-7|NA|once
CASSAVYGYEQYF
TGTGCCAGCAGTGCTGTCTACGGCTACGAGCAGTACTTC
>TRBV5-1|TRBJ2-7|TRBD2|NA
CASSSRSGLADNWDF
TGCGCCAGCAGCTCCCGATCGGGACTAGCCGATAACTGGGACTTC
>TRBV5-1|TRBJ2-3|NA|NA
CASSDRPSTDTQYF
TGCGCCAGCAGCGACAGGCCAAGCACAGATACGCAGTATTTT
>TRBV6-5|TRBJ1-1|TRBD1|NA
CASSYSWTGMEAFF
TGTGCCAGCAGTTACTCCTGGACAGGGATGGAAGCTTTCTTT
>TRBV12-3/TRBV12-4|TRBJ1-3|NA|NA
CASSRQNGNTIYF
TGTGCCAGCAGCAGACAGAATGGTAACACCATATATTTT
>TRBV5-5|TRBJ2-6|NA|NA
CASSLAPTSSGANVLTF
TGTGCCAGCAGCTTGGCCCCCACATCCTCTGGGGCCAACGTCCTGACTTTC
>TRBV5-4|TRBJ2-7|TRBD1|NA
CASSLDRGDYEQYF
TGTGCCAGCAGCCTGGACAGGGGAGACTACGAGCAGTACTTC
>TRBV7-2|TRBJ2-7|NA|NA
CASSLANGRLSYEQYF
TGTGCCAGCAGCTTAGCGAATGGGCGCCTCTCCTACGAGCAGTACTTC
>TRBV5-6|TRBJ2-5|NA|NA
CASSPLVTGEGETQYF
TGTGCCAGCAGCCCCCTTGTGACAGGGGAGGGAGAGACCCAGTACTTC
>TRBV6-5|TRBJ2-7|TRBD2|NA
CASQSYKRGPYEQYF
TGTGCCAGCCAGTCGTATAAGCGGGGACCCTACGAGCAGTACTTC
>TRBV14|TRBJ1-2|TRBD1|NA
CASSPGTGGFGYTF
TGTGCCAGCAGCCCCGGGACAGGGGGCTTTGGCTACACCTTC
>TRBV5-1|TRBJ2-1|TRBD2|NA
CASSLLTSRISYNEQFF
TGCGCCAGCAGCTTGCTGACTAGCAGAATCTCCTACAATGAGCAGTTCTTC
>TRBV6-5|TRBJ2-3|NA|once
CASSYSKLKGTQYF
TGTGCCAGCAGTTACTCGAAGTTGAAGGGGACGCAGTATTTT
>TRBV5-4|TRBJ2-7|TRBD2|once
CASSSGLADYEQYF
TGTGCCAGCAGCTCGGGACTAGCGGACTACGAGCAGTACTTC
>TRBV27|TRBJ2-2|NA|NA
CASNLRNGIGELFF
TGTGCCAGCAACCTGCGGAACGGCATCGGGGAGCTGTTTTTT
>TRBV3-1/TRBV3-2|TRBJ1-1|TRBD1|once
CASSQQGVTEAFF
TGTGCCAGCAGCCAACAGGGGGTCACTGAAGCTTTCTTT
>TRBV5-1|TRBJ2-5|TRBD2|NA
CASSQGLAGLQETQYF
TGCGCCAGCAGCCAGGGACTAGCGGGGCTACAAGAGACCCAGTACTTC
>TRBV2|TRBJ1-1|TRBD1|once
CASKTGGTEAFF
TGTGCCAGCAAGACAGGGGGGACTGAAGCTTTCTTT
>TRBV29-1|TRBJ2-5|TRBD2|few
CSVGRAGETQYF
TGCAGCGTTGGACGAGCGGGGGAGACCCAGTACTTC
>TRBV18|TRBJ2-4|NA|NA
CASSPQDIAKNIQYF
TGTGCCAGCTCACCCCAGGACATAGCCAAAAACATTCAGTACTTC
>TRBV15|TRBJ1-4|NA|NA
CATSSPLAGNEKLFF
TGTGCCACCAGCAGCCCGCTCGCGGGAAATGAAAAACTGTTTTTT
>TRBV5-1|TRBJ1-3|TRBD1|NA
CASGQTGAGNTIYF
TGCGCCAGCGGACAGACAGGGGCTGGAAACACCATATATTTT
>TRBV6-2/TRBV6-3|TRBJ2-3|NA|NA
CASSYREPGDTQYF
TGTGCCAGCAGTTACAGGGAGCCGGGGGATACGCAGTATTTT
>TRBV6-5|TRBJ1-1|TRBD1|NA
CASRTQGAFTEAFF
TGTGCCAGCCGGACACAGGGGGCTTTCACTGAAGCTTTCTTT
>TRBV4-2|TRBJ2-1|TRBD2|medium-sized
CASSQVNGGGIHNEQFF
TGTGCCAGCAGCCAAGTGAATGGCGGGGGGATCCACAATGAGCAGTTCTTC
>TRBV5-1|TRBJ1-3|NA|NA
CASSLETRENTIYF
TGCGCCAGCAGCTTGGAAACTCGAGAAAACACCATATATTTT